Presented here are 8 T cell receptor beta chains from one specimen sequenced in a study of long-term antiretroviral therapy in people with HIV. Researchers ran immunoSEQ v3.0 at survey level. Sequencing was performed with immunoSEQ multiplex PCR; in TCRdb, only in-frame clones are kept and a portion is missing. Found here are some 22,000 clones, less than 80% of them singletons; the top ten hold roughly a tenth. The sample was unsorted PBMCs, taken 4.1 years after starting antiretroviral therapy. The receptors shown here come from a woman aged 40 to 50 with HIV.

The rearrangement links TRBV4-2 to TRBJ1-4; TRBD1 might be the D (5 bases). V was clipped by 4 bases and J by 6 bases, with 18 bases between them. The CDR3 extends over 16 amino acids. CDR1 LGHNA and CDR2 YNFKEQ come from the germline V gene. The CDR3 nucleotides read TGTGCCAGCAGCCTTGAGACCGGGACGGACCATGAAAAACTGTTTTTT. This gives the protein CASSLETGTDHEKLFF.

This clone was seen only a few times. The chain uses TRBV6-1 and TRBJ1-2; the match to TRBD1 covers 11 bases. After removal of 6 bases from V and 5 bases from J, the junction contained 5 bases not matched to a gene. Germline V CDR1 and CDR2: MNHNS, SASEGT. This CDR3 comprises 14 residues. The CDR3 is CASSTGQGGYGYTF. CDR3 in DNA: TGTGCCAGCAGCACGGGACAGGGGGGGTATGGCTACACCTTC.

The chain uses TRBV5-1 and TRBJ2-3; tentatively, D is TRBD1 or TRBD2 (5 bases each). V was trimmed by 0 bases and J by 4 bases, leaving 18 bases between them. Per germline, CDR1 SGHRS and CDR2 YFSETQ. The CDR3 runs 17 residues. CDR3 sequence reads: CASSLADPLGRADTQYF. The CDR3 DNA follows: TGCGCCAGCAGCTTGGCGGACCCACTAGGCAGGGCAGATACGCAGTATTTT.

The rearrangement joins TRBV5-1 to TRBJ1-1; no definite D call. V was cut by 0 bases and J by 4 bases, with 10 bases left in between. This CDR3 has 14 amino acids. Germline values: CDR1 SGHRS, CDR2 YFSETQ. The CDR3 spells CASSLAGSPTEAFF. The CDR3, as DNA: TGCGCCAGCAGCTTGGCCGGTTCTCCCACTGAAGCTTTCTTT. The full variable domain, its missing parts supplied by reference TRBV5-1 and TRBJ1-1, is KAGVTQTPRYLIKTRGQQVTLSCSPISGHRSVSWYQQTPGQGLQFLFEYFSETQRNKGNFPGRFSGRQFSNSRSEMNVSTLELGDSALYLCASSLAGSPTEAFFGQGTRLTVV.

This chain connects TRBV28 to TRBJ1-1, with D perhaps TRBD1 (5 bases). The germline V and J ends were trimmed by 4 bases and 0 bases, with 9 bases remaining between them. This CDR3 has 14 residues. Germline V gives CDR1 MDHEN, CDR2 SYDVKM. CDR3 amino acids: CASSSQGMNTEAFF. The CDR3 nucleotides read TGTGCCAGCAGTTCTCAGGGTATGAACACTGAAGCTTTCTTT.

V is TRBV18 and J is TRBJ2-7, with 8 nucleotides matching TRBD2. The CDR3 length is 15 residues. V shed 5 bases and J 0 bases; nucleotides not matched to a gene: 6. Germline V lookup: CDR1 KGHSH, CDR2 LQKENI. CDR3 in DNA: TGTGCCAGCTCAGTACTAGCGGTAAGCTCCTACGAGCAGTACTTC. Amino acids: CASSVLAVSSYEQYF.

This clone was detected once. The J gene is TRBJ2-3, the V gene TRBV13; D might be TRBD1 or TRBD2, each matching 5 bases. The CDR3 loop spans 16 amino acids. V lost 0 bases, J lost 0 bases, and 10 bases lay in between. CDR1 PRHDT and CDR2 FYEKMQ come from the germline V gene (reference sequence). The CDR3 loop reads CASSLGGAGSTDTQYF. The CDR3 nucleotides read TGTGCCAGCAGCTTAGGCGGGGCGGGTAGCACAGATACGCAGTATTTT.

J is TRBJ2-2 and V is TRBV9; 15 bases fit TRBD2. The germline CDR1 and CDR2 sequences are SGDLS and YYNGEE. The CDR3 spans 19 residues. V shed 1 base and J 5 bases; nucleotides not matched to a gene: 9. The CDR3 here is CASSVYAGLAGGLTGELFF. For the CDR3, the DNA is TGTGCCAGCAGCGTATATGCGGGACTAGCGGGAGGTTTAACCGGGGAGCTGTTTTTT.